This TCR beta chain stems from a study of cytomegalovirus exposure and HLA in healthy donors. These donors counted as nominally healthy when sampled, but unrecorded immune exposures were likely. Germline CDR1 SNHLY, CDR2 FYNNEI. The CDR3 consists of 13 residues. Trimming removed 10 bases from V and 6 bases from J; junction bases left unmatched: 6. With respect to this clone: Antigen specificity is unknown.

General observations from the study: It was assumed in the presence/absence analyses that sequencing depth was roughly uniform across donors. Cytomegalovirus-associated TCR beta chains were listed, numbering roughly 150. In a later analysis, at a false discovery rate of 0.05, approximately 16,000 TCR beta sequences were associated with HLA alleles.

13 Jbeta primers and 60 Vbeta primers were used for the PCR. Measured with immunoSEQ multiplex PCR; TCRdb has only the in-frame clones, and not every one. The sample has 120,000 to 150,000 clones; around 90% are singletons. V gene TRBV2 combines with J gene TRBJ1-5, with TRBD1 identical over 10 bases. The clonotype originates from a middle-aged woman in good health and CMV-seronegative. Sequenced input: PBMCs. The CDR3 sequence: CATGTGEAQPQHF. The CDR3 DNA reads as TGTGCCACCGGGACAGGGGAGGCTCAGCCCCAGCATTTT.